The 27 T cell receptor beta chains listed next were all sequenced from one sample in a study of T cells after yellow fever vaccination. TCRdb processed the 5' RACE reads anew with MiXCR; each CDR3 protein has one entry. This repertoire shows 70,000 or so distinct CDR3 sequences, under 6.5% found once; its top ten account for roughly 2%. This specimen consisted of CD4+ T cells sorted from PBMCs, obtained around 15 days after the first yellow fever vaccination. These receptors all stem from a man younger than 35 who received the YFV17D yellow fever vaccine.

This clonotype was seen repeatedly, ten times or more. The V call is TRBV2, the J call TRBJ2-7, with no clear D. Trimming took off 6 bases at V and 0 bases at J, with 6 bases between the two ends. This CDR3 has 12 residues. CDR1 and CDR2 from the germline V gene are SNHLY and FYNNEI. The DNA for the CDR3 is TGTGCCAGCAGCGTCAGCTCCTACGAGCAGTACGTC. This gives the protein CASSVSSYEQYV.

This clonotype appeared many times. The V call is TRBV7-2, the J call TRBJ2-5, with a weak D call TRBD1 (6 bases). The CDR3 is made up of 15 amino acids. Germline V CDR1 and CDR2: SGHTA, FQGNSA. Deletions cut 6 bases from V and 4 bases from J, with 18 bases between. The CDR3 DNA sequence: TGTGCCAGCAGATATAGAACAGGGAATCCAGAGACCCAGTACTTC. It codes for CASRYRTGNPETQYF.

The chain joins TRBV6-5 to TRBJ1-1; 9 bases are a match to TRBD1. CDR1 MNHEY and CDR2 SVGAGI come from the germline V gene. V trimming: 6 bases; J trimming: 10 bases; junction bases outside the gene matches: 9. The CDR3 is 13 residues long. Written as DNA, the CDR3 is TGTGCCAGCAGACCGGACAGGGGCCGGAGAGCTTTCTTT. Residues: CASRPDRGRRAFF.

This clonotype was detected ten times or more. The chain has TRBV5-1 and TRBJ2-3; no clear D. Trimming left V 4 bases short and J 2 bases short, with 5 bases between. Germline CDR1 SGHRS, CDR2 YFSETQ. CDR3 size: 12 residues. DNA for the CDR3: TGCGCCAGCAGCCCTAACACAGATACGCAGTATTTT. Its translation: CASSPNTDTQYF.

Many counts were recorded for this clonotype. The chain employs TRBV7-2 and TRBJ2-1, with 8 bases that match TRBD2. The V segment lost 0 bases and the J segment 8 bases; nucleotides outside the gene matches: 6. The CDR3 runs to 15 residues. Germline values: CDR1 SGHTA, CDR2 FQGNSA. The CDR3 bases are TGTGCCAGCAGCTTAGCGACGGGGGGGATGTATGAGCAGTTCTTC. Protein sequence: CASSLATGGMYEQFF.

This clonotype was seen repeatedly, ten times or more. The chain combines TRBV5-4 with TRBJ2-5; 8 bases map to TRBD2. Per the germline V gene, CDR1 is SGHNT and CDR2 is YYREEE (reference sequence). The V gene end was trimmed by 4 bases and the J gene end by 3 bases; junction bases not matched to a gene: 11. The CDR3 is 16 amino acids. CDR3 sequence: CASSTVPYGGEETQYF. The CDR3 region has the DNA TGTGCCAGCAGCACCGTTCCTTACGGGGGGGAAGAGACCCAGTACTTC. The full variable domain, with the rest looked up from reference TRBV5-4 and TRBJ2-5, is ETGVTQSPTHLIKTRGQQVTLRCSSQSGHNTVSWYQQALGQGPQFIFQYYREEENGRGNFPPRFSGLQFPNYSSELNVNALELDDSALYLCASSTVPYGGEETQYFGPGTRLLVL.

This clonotype was observed many times. The gene calls are TRBV3-1 and TRBJ1-2; D unresolved. Germline V gives CDR1 LGHDT, CDR2 YNNKEL (reference sequence). The length of the CDR3 is 15 residues. The germline V and J ends were trimmed by 1 base and 7 bases, with 16 bases remaining between them. This chain's CDR3 is CASSQGPDGGSGYTF. The CDR3 DNA reads TGTGCCAGCAGCCAAGGCCCTGACGGAGGGTCTGGCTACACCTTC. Combining the CDR3 with reference TRBV3-1 and TRBJ1-2 gives the whole variable domain DTAVSQTPKYLVTQMGNDKSIKCEQNLGHDTMYWYKQDSKKFLKIMFSYNNKELIINETVPNRFSPKSPDKAHLNLHINSLELGDSAVYFCASSQGPDGGSGYTFGSGTRLTVV.

This clonotype was seen many times. The chain is built from TRBV2 and TRBJ2-1, with 11 nucleotides matching TRBD2. V lost 4 bases to trimming and J lost 7 bases; unmatched junction nucleotides: 6. Germline CDR1 SNHLY, CDR2 FYNNEI. The CDR3 runs to 15 residues. Here the CDR3 DNA reads TGTGCCAGCAGTGGGGCTAGCGGGGGGAATAATGAGCAGTTCTTC. Translation gives CASSGASGGNNEQFF.

This clonotype appeared many times. An end of the junction differs from the germline gene, which may be a read error. The V call is TRBV4-2, the J call TRBJ2-4; 14 nucleotides align to TRBD2. This CDR3 is 17 amino acids long. Per germline, CDR1 LGHNA and CDR2 YNFKEQ. CDR3 coding DNA: TGTGCCAGCAGCCAAGATTGGGGACTAGCGGGGGCCCAGGTAGCGCACTTC. The encoded protein is CASSQDWGLAGAQVAHF.

This clonotype was seen a handful of times. DNA of the CDR3: TGTGCCAGCAGCTTACCGGGACCAGATGAAAAACTGTTTTTT. Protein product: CASSLPGPDEKLFF. This chain uses TRBV5-6 with TRBJ1-4, with D perhaps TRBD1 (5 bases). Germline V lookup: CDR1 SGHDT, CDR2 YYEEEE. Trimming took 2 bases from V and 6 from J, leaving 11 bases between them. This CDR3 has 14 residues.

The V gene is TRBV13, the J gene TRBJ1-4; perhaps TRBD1 as D (6 bases). Germline V CDR1 and CDR2: PRHDT, FYEKMQ (reference sequence). V lost 5 bases and J lost 2, with 15 bases in between. The CDR3 totals 16 residues. The CDR3 sequence: CASSLRQAGTNEKLFF. The CDR3 nucleotides are TGTGCCAGCAGCCTAAGACAGGCCGGGACTAATGAAAAACTGTTTTTT.

This clonotype was detected ten times or more. The chain employs TRBV4-3 and TRBJ1-1, with 7 bases identical to TRBD1. J was trimmed by 0 bases and V by 0 bases; bases with no gene match: 13. This CDR3 is 19 amino acids long. Germline V CDR1 and CDR2: LGHNA, YSLEER. This CDR3 is CASSQEWIRGRIMNTEAFF. The CDR3 nucleotides are TGCGCCAGCAGCCAAGAATGGATCAGGGGGAGGATAATGAACACTGAAGCTTTCTTT.

In its sample, this clonotype was seen many times. The chain joins TRBV3-1 to TRBJ2-7, with D tentatively TRBD1 (5 bases). The CDR3 has 12 amino acids. Deletions cut 1 base from V and 6 bases from J, with 7 bases between. Germline V CDR1 and CDR2: LGHDT, YNNKEL (reference sequence). The CDR3 coding sequence is TGTGCCAGCAGCCAAGCAGGGTCCGAGCAGTACGTC. This gives the protein CASSQAGSEQYV.

This clonotype was seen at least ten times. The chain has TRBV14 and TRBJ2-5; D is unclear. The V gene lost 5 bases and the J gene lost 2 bases, with 3 bases spanning the gap. CDR3 size: 11 residues. From germline, CDR1 is SGHDN and CDR2 FVKESK. CDR3 nucleotide sequence: TGTGCCAGCAGCGCACAAGAGACCCAGTACTTC. Translation gives CASSAQETQYF. Drawing the rest from reference TRBV14 and TRBJ2-5, the complete variable domain is EAGVTQFPSHSVIEKGQTVTLRCDPISGHDNLYWYRRVMGKEIKFLLHFVKESKQDESGMPNNRFLAERTGGTYSTLKVQPAELEDSGVYFCASSAQETQYFGPGTRLLVL.

This clonotype was counted ten times or more. This rearrangement joins TRBV7-6 to TRBJ2-1; D gene ambiguous. V was cut by 0 bases and J by 10 bases, with 10 bases left in between. This CDR3 is built from 13 residues. In germline, CDR1 is SGHVS, CDR2 FNYEAQ. The CDR3 sequence is CASSLAPSSEQFF. The CDR3 region has the DNA TGTGCCAGCAGCTTAGCGCCTAGTTCGGAGCAGTTCTTC.

This clonotype was counted at least ten times. CDR3 in amino acids: CASSPGVGSYNEQFF. The CDR3 DNA reads as TGTGCCAGCAGCCCGGGCGTGGGGTCCTACAATGAGCAGTTCTTC. This sequence joins TRBV5-4 and TRBJ2-1; no clear D gene. Germline V gene data show CDR1 as SGHNT and CDR2 as YYREEE (reference sequence). Trimming removed 4 bases from V and 1 base from J, with 12 bases in between. The CDR3 consists of 15 residues.

In the case of this clonotype: A read error is possible here, since a much larger clone lies one base away. The chain is built from TRBV20-1 and TRBJ2-1, with 10 bases that match TRBD2. In germline, CDR1 is DFQATT, CDR2 SNEGSKA (reference sequence). CDR3 length equals 14 residues. The CDR3 is CSASLASGGSERFF. The CDR3, as DNA: TGCAGTGCTAGTCTGGCTAGCGGGGGAAGTGAGCGGTTCTTC.

The J gene is TRBJ1-6, the V gene TRBV7-2, with D tentatively TRBD1 (6 bases). This CDR3 region has 13 residues. Trimming removed 5 bases at V and 10 bases at J, with 12 bases between. The V gene's germline CDR1 is SGHTA and CDR2 FQGNSA. The DNA for the CDR3 is TGTGCCAGCAGCCCCCAGGGGTCGTCACCCCTCCACTTT. Encoded protein: CASSPQGSSPLHF.

This clonotype was observed many times. The chain uses TRBV20-1 and TRBJ2-5, with a possible D match to TRBD2 (5 bases). Per germline, CDR1 DFQATT and CDR2 SNEGSKA (reference sequence). The CDR3 consists of 13 residues. V shed 2 bases and J shed 7 bases, with 14 bases lying between them. CDR3 coding DNA: TGCAGTGCTAGATGGGCTAGCTCCGGGACCCAGTACTTC. Encoded protein: CSARWASSGTQYF.

This clonotype occurred many times. The V call is TRBV4-2, the J call TRBJ1-5, with a possible D match to TRBD1 (6 bases). Germline CDR1 and CDR2: LGHNA and YNFKEQ. Trimming shortened V by 1 base and J by 9 bases, and 10 bases separated the two germline ends. CDR3 length equals 13 residues. The DNA for the CDR3 is TGTGCCAGCAGCCAAGGACAGGAGAGGCCCCAGCATTTT. As protein: CASSQGQERPQHF.

The chain uses TRBV7-9 and TRBJ2-3, with 9 positions matching TRBD2. Germline CDR1 and CDR2: SEHNR and FQNEAQ (reference sequence). The ends lost 1 base at V and 15 bases at J; junction bases unmatched: 8. CDR3 size: 13 residues. Written as DNA, the CDR3 is TGTGCCAGCAGCTTAGTTGCTAGCGGGGAAATTTATTTT. Protein product: CASSLVASGEIYF.

In its sample, this clonotype was seen many times. V is TRBV20-1 and J is TRBJ2-7, with TRBD2 identical over 12 bases. This CDR3 region has 15 residues. V lost 2 bases and J lost 3; bases outside the gene matches: 5. Germline V lookup: CDR1 DFQATT, CDR2 SNEGSKA (reference sequence). The CDR3 DNA follows: TGCAGTGCTAGATATGGACTAGCGGGAATCTACGAGCAGTACTTC. It translates to CSARYGLAGIYEQYF.

This clonotype was observed many times. The V gene is TRBV30, the J gene TRBJ1-2, with a weak D call TRBD1 (5 bases). V lost 5 bases to trimming and J lost 9 bases, with 25 bases between them. The CDR3 is made up of 15 amino acids. Germline V lookup: CDR1 GTSNPN, CDR2 SVGIG (reference sequence). CDR3 in amino acids: CAWGQGLSFGARYTF. The CDR3 nucleotides read TGTGCCTGGGGTCAGGGCCTTTCGTTCGGGGCGCGCTACACCTTC.

This clonotype has ten or more counts. The V and J genes are TRBV20-1 and TRBJ2-5; the D gene is possibly TRBD1 (6 bases). V was pared by 5 bases and J by 3 bases, with 13 bases between. From germline, CDR1 is DFQATT and CDR2 SNEGSKA (reference sequence). The CDR3 has 13 residues. CDR3 region: CSAFHRAEETQYF. CDR3 bases: TGCAGTGCTTTCCACAGGGCTGAAGAGACCCAGTACTTC.

In its sample, this clonotype was seen many times. This chain uses TRBV24-1 with TRBJ1-6; possible D gene TRBD1, 5 bases. Deletions cut 2 bases from V and 7 bases from J, with 17 bases between. Germline V lookup: CDR1 KGHDR, CDR2 SFDVKD. The CDR3 has 17 amino acids. CDR3 protein: CATSDSYGTLGNSPLHF. In DNA, the CDR3 is TGTGCCACCAGTGATTCATACGGGACTCTGGGGAATTCACCCCTCCACTTT.

This clonotype showed up many times. The gene calls are TRBV5-6 and TRBJ2-1, with D unclear. The V and J ends lost 0 bases and 0 bases respectively, with 7 bases between them. The CDR3 is 15 amino acids. Per germline, CDR1 SGHDT and CDR2 YYEEEE. The CDR3 coding sequence is TGTGCCAGCAGCTTGGGACCCAGCTCCTACAATGAGCAGTTCTTC. Translating it yields CASSLGPSSYNEQFF. The variable domain in full, with the rest retrieved from reference TRBV5-6 and TRBJ2-1, is DAGVTQSPTHLIKTRGQQVTLRCSPKSGHDTVSWYQQALGQGPQFIFQYYEEEERQRGNFPDRFSGHQFPNYSSELNVNALLLGDSALYLCASSLGPSSYNEQFFGPGTRLTVL.

This clonotype was seen repeatedly, ten times or more. The V gene is TRBV6-5, the J gene TRBJ1-1; 9 bases map to TRBD1. The CDR3 is 16 amino acids. Germline trimming cut 4 bases from V and 5 bases from J; bases unmatched to any gene: 11. Germline lookup yields CDR1 MNHEY and CDR2 SVGAGI. The CDR3 DNA is TGTGCCAGCAGTTTAGAAGGACAGGGGCGGTGGACTGAAGCTTTCTTT. This translates into CASSLEGQGRWTEAFF.